Described below is a single T cell receptor beta chain sequence and its context. This record comes from a study of response to subunit inactivated influenza vaccine. Trimming took off 0 bases at V and 2 bases at J, with 13 bases between the two ends. Germline CDR1 and CDR2: MNHEY and SVGEGT. This CDR3 is 16 amino acids long. One entry per CDR3 protein, called by TCRdb with MiXCR from the RT-PCR reads. The sample yields roughly 650,000 distinct CDR3 sequences, roughly 15% seen once. Here the sequenced sample was PBMCs from blood, taken approximately 15 days before vaccination. The chain links TRBV6-2 or TRBV6-3 to TRBJ2-5; maybe TRBD1 (6 bases). The TCR comes from a man over 45 who received an inactivated influenza vaccine. CDR3 DNA: TGTGCCAGCAGTTACTCGACAGGTCGGCTACAAGAGACCCAGTACTTC. Encoded protein: CASSYSTGRLQETQYF.